Here is one T cell receptor (beta chain) with its context. Its antigen is currently not known. The sample holds no much larger clone one base away, and base qualities are not on file. These data are taken from a study of blood T cell repertoires in COVID-19 (TCRdb year 2020). About the full investigation: Collaborator samples came from the United States, Italy and Spain and covered acute and convalescent phases of COVID-19. The material from the prospective study consisted of cDNA or gDNA derived from T cells, B-cell-depleted T cells, or PBMCs. Subjects who had been exposed to COVID-19, were actively infected with it, or had recovered from it provided the deeply sampled blood TCRbeta repertoires that made up the dataset. The repertoires were released in a freely available public database meant as a resource for research on the immune response to SARS-CoV-2. Samples came from the ongoing ImmuneRACE study (first 160 participants) plus 1,254 subjects from 6 global collaborators. The sample metadata nearly always contained a de-identified subject ID, COVID-19 status, age in years and sex. Where available, HLA class I and class II types were obtained from metadata supplied by the sample provider rather than from assay-based typing. Overall study results and their limits: The quantity of clinical and demographic metadata differed by source and by participant and was supplied without curation.

Each collaborating institution followed its own protocols to collect whole blood in K2EDTA tubes. For TCRbeta analysis, collaborators shipped samples as frozen whole blood, isolated PBMCs, or DNA extracted from either of those sample types. The CDR3 has 13 amino acids, counting the end cysteine and phenylalanine. The kept DNA is CDR3 alone, 39 bases in frame from the first base. Via the germline V gene (reference sequence), CDR1 is SEHNR and CDR2 FQNEAQ. The trim is 5 bases for V and 2 bases for J, with a gap of 9 bases between the germline ends. TCRbeta CDR3 regions were amplified from genomic DNA using the immunoSEQ Assay, a bias-controlled multiplex PCR. The paper's data handling went like this. Within the assay, amplification of reference gene primers was used to estimate how many nucleated cells each sample contained. To quantify the absolute abundance of each unique TCRbeta CDR3 rearrangement, sequence reads were collapsed and filtered. For each sample, productive Simpson clonality was calculated by taking the square root of Simpson's diversity index across productive rearrangements. TCRdb obtained this table from immuneACCESS and retained in-frame rearrangements with V and J assigned. These tables miss some clones; where compared with another copy, unresolved V genes account for less than half of the shortfall, and the remainder is unexplained. V and J calls and clone size follow that table, whereas D and trimming were derived from the DNA. The sample includes about 78,000 clones, with 65% to 85% observed a single time. Of the sample, over 5.5% is held by the ten largest clones.

This receptor chain uses TRBV7-9 and TRBJ1-1, with the D gene too uncertain to name. Source material: peripheral blood. This clonotype was sampled from a man in his fifties or sixties with active or convalescent COVID-19. The DNA sequence reads TGTGCCAGCAGCGCGGGCCCCAACACTGAAGCTTTCTTT. Its coded protein is CASSAGPNTEAFF.